This TCR beta chain was captured by sequencing in a study of PD-L1 blockade in urothelial cancer. Background on the study: Male patients with bladder-origin urothelial cancer numbered about nine tenths of the roughly 29. Blood underwent analysis 3 weeks (second dose) and 6 weeks after treatment began.

The CDR3 sequence is 16 residues long. TCRdb's copy holds only in-frame clones and misses some; the assay was immunoSEQ multiplex PCR. The sample includes 15,000 to 20,000 clones, 89% of them seen just once. Time point specified: pretreatment peripheral blood. The sequencing used PBMCs, collected around atezolizumab (anti-PD-L1) treatment. The chain has TRBV7-5 and TRBJ1-2; the table's D call, TRBD1, has no DNA check behind it. TRBV7-5 is given as a pseudogene. The sequence derives from a man aged 70 or older with urothelial cancer. In DNA form, the CDR3 reads TGTGTCAGAAGCCTAGAGGGTGAGGCAGGGAACTATGGCTACACCTTC. Encoded protein: CVRSLEGEAGNYGYTF.